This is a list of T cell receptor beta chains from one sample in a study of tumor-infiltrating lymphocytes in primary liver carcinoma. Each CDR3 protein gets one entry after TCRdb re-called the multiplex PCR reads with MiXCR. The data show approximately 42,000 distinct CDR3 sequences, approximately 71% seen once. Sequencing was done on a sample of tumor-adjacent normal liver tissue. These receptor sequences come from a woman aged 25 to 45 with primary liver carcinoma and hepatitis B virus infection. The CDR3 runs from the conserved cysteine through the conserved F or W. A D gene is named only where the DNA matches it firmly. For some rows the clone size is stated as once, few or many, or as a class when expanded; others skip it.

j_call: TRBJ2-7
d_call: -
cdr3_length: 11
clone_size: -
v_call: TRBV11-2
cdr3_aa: CASSPAGEQYF
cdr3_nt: TGTGCCAGCAGTCCAGCAGGTGAACAGTACTTC

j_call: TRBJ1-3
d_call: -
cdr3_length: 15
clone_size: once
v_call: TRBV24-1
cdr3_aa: CTTSAQGEAGNTIYF
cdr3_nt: TGTACCACTAGTGCCCAGGGTGAGGCTGGAAACACCATATATTTT

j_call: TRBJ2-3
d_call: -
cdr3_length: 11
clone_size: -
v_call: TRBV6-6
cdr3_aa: CTSSYGDTQYF
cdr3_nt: TGTACCAGCAGTTACGGGGATACGCAGTATTTT

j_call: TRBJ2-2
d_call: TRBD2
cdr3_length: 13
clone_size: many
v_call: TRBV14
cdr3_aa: CASSPTSAGELFF
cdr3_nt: TGTGCCAGCAGCCCGACTAGCGCCGGGGAGCTGTTTTTT

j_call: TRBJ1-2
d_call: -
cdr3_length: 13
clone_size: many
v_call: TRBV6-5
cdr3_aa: CASRTSGVRGYTF
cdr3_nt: TGTGCCAGCAGGACTTCAGGGGTGAGAGGCTACACCTTC

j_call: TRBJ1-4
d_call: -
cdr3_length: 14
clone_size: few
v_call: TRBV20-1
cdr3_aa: CSARVEGGGEKLFF
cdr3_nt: TGCAGTGCTAGAGTGGAGGGGGGCGGCGAAAAACTGTTTTTT

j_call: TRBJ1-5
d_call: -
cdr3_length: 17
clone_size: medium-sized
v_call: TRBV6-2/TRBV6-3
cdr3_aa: CASSYSMGTRVNQPQHF
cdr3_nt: TGTGCCAGCAGTTACTCGATGGGGACACGGGTGAATCAGCCCCAGCATTTT

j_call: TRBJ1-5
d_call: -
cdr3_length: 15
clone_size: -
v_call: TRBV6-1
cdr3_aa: CANSEQAYPNQLQHF
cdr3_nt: TGTGCCAACAGTGAACAGGCCTACCCCAATCAGCTCCAGCATTTT

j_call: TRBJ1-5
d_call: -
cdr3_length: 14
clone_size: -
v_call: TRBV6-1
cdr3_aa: CASSVTERHQPQHF
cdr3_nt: TGTGCCAGCAGTGTTACGGAGCGGCATCAGCCCCAGCATTTT

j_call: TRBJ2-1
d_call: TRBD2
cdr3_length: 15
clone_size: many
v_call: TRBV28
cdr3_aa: CASLQGLAGDNEQFF
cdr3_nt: TGTGCCAGTCTACAGGGACTAGCGGGAGACAATGAGCAGTTCTTC

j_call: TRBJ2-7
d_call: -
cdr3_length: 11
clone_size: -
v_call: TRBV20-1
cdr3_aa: CSGIPGVEQYF
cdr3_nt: TGCAGTGGTATACCGGGAGTAGAGCAGTACTTC

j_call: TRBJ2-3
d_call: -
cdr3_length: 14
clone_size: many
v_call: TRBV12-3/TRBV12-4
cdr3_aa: CASSLGGDSDTQYF
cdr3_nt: TGTGCCAGCAGTTTAGGGGGGGATTCAGATACGCAGTATTTT

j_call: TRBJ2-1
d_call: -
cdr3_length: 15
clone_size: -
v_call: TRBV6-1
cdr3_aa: CANSERIGEYDERFF
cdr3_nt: TGTGCCAACAGTGAAAGGATAGGGGAGTACGATGAGCGGTTCTTC

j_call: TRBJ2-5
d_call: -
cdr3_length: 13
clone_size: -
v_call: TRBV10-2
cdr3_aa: CANGRMEQETQYF
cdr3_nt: TGCGCCAATGGCCGGATGGAACAAGAGACCCAGTACTTC

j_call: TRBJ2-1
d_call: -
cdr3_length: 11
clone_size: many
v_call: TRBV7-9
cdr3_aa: CASSLGWDQFF
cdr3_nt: TGTGCCAGCAGCTTAGGCTGGGACCAGTTCTTC

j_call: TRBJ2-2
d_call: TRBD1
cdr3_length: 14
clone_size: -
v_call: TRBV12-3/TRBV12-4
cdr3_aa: CASSRGQSIGELFF
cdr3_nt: TGTGCCAGCAGTAGGGGGCAGAGCATCGGGGAGCTGTTTTTT

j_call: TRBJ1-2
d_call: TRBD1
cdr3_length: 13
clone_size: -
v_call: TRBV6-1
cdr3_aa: CANSPTGKYSYIF
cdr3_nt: TGTGCCAACAGCCCGACAGGGAAGTATAGCTACATCTTC

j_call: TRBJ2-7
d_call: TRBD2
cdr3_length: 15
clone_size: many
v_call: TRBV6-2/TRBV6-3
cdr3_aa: CASSYSFTGGHEQYF
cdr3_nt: TGTGCCAGCAGTTACTCGTTTACGGGAGGCCACGAGCAGTACTTC

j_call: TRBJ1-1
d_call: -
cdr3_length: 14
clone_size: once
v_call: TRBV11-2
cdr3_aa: CASIYTVGRAEAIF
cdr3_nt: TGTGCCAGCATATATACAGTGGGGAGGGCTGAAGCTATCTTT

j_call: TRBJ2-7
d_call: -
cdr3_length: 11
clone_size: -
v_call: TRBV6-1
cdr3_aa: CVSSDWFGQYF
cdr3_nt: TGTGTCAGTAGTGATTGGTTTGGGCAGTACTTC

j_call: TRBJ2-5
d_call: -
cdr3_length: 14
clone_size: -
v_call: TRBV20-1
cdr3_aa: CSARGYGEWETQYF
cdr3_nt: TGCAGTGCTAGAGGTTACGGGGAGTGGGAGACCCAGTACTTC

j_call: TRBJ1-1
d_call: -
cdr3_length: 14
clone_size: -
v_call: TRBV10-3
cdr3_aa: CAINGNRVSTEAFF
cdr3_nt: TGTGCCATCAATGGGAACAGGGTGAGCACTGAAGCTTTCTTT

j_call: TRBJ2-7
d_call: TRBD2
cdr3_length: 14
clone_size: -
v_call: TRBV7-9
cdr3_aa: CTSSSGGLSYVQHF
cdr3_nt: TGTACCAGCAGCTCGGGAGGCCTCTCCTACGTGCAGCACTTC

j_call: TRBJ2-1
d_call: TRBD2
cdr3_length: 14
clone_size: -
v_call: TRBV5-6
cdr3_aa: CASSFVTSPAQQFF
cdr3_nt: TGTGCCAGCAGCTTTGTGACTAGCCCCGCGCAGCAGTTCTTC

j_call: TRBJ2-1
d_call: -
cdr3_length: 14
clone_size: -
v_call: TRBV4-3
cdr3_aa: CASSHTELVNEQLF
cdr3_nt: TGTGCCAGCAGCCACACAGAGTTGGTCAATGAACAGCTCTTC

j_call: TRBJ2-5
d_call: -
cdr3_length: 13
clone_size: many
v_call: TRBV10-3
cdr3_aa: CAIRGDFQETQYF
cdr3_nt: TGTGCCATCAGGGGGGACTTCCAAGAGACCCAGTACTTC

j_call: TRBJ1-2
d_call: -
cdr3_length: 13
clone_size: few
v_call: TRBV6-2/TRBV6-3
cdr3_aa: CAISYGGNYGYTF
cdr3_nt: TGTGCCATTAGTTACGGGGGGAACTATGGCTACACCTTC

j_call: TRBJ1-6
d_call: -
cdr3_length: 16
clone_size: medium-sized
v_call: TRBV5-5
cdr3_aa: CASSYSLSSYNSPLHF
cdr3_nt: TGTGCCAGCAGCTATAGCTTGAGCTCCTATAATTCACCCCTCCACTTT